Listed below are T cell receptor beta chains from one sample, sequenced in a study of blood T cell repertoires in COVID-19. This table comes from immunoSEQ multiplex PCR, and its TCRdb copy is limited to in-frame clones, with some not included. This table holds 250,000 to 300,000 clones, around 86% found once. The sample comprised peripheral blood. All receptors come from a man aged 18-30 years with active or convalescent COVID-19. Both conserved end residues are part of each CDR3. The D gene is left open where the match is weak. The size of a clone is reported for some rows only, either as once, few or many, or as a class for expanded clones.

. | TRBJ2-5 | . | TRBV5-1 | TGCGCCAGCAGCAGGGGACTGATGGGTATGAGCGAGGAGACCCAGTACTTC | CASSRGLMGMSEETQYF
. | TRBJ2-7 | . | TRBV6-5 | TGTGCCAGCACCTGGGGGGCCTACGAGCAGTACTTC | CASTWGAYEQYF
. | TRBJ2-7 | . | TRBV10-3 | TGTGCCATCAGTGTGATCCGGGACTCCCACGAGCAGTACTTC | CAISVIRDSHEQYF
. | TRBJ2-1 | . | TRBV11-2 | TGTGCCAGCAGCCAAATGTCTGGCGGGCCCTACAATGAGCAGTTCTTC | CASSQMSGGPYNEQFF
. | TRBJ2-3 | . | TRBV6-5 | TGTGCCAGCAATACGGACAGAGGCACAGATACGCAGTATTTT | CASNTDRGTDTQYF
TRBD2 | TRBJ2-2 | . | TRBV19 | TGTGCCAGTAGCGGGGGGGACGCCGGAGGCGGGGAGCTGTTTTTT | CASSGGDAGGGELFF
. | TRBJ1-5 | many | TRBV4-2 | TGTGCCAGCGGGGGGAATGAACAGCCCCAGCATTTT | CASGGNEQPQHF
. | TRBJ2-3 | . | TRBV7-5 | TGTGCCAGAAGCTTTGACAGGGGCCGGCCCGCAGATACGCAGTATTTT | CARSFDRGRPADTQYF
. | TRBJ2-7 | few | TRBV11-2 | TGTGCCAGCAGCTTAGAAGCGTCACTGCAGTACTTC | CASSLEASLQYF
. | TRBJ1-6 | . | TRBV7-9 | TGTGCCAGCAGCGTACTACAGGGTTCTAATTCACCCCTCCACTTT | CASSVLQGSNSPLHF
. | TRBJ1-6 | . | TRBV19 | TGTGCCAGTAGTATTACAGGGTTCGGTTCACCCCTCCACTTT | CASSITGFGSPLHF
TRBD1 | TRBJ1-1 | few | TRBV7-6 | TGTGCCAGCAGCTTAGGTCCAGGGGCCGGGACAGGGGTCCTTGAAGCTTTCTTT | CASSLGPGAGTGVLEAFF
. | TRBJ2-5 | . | TRBV2 | TGTGCCACCGATTCTCTAGATGGTATCGAGGACCAAGAGACCCAGTACTTC | CATDSLDGIEDQETQYF
TRBD1 | TRBJ2-7 | many | TRBV27 | TGTGCCAGCAGTCCCGACAGGGTAAATAGCTACGAGCAGTACTTC | CASSPDRVNSYEQYF
TRBD2 | TRBJ2-5 | . | TRBV3-1/TRBV3-2 | TGTGCCAGCAGCCAAGGACCGGGAGGGGGGGAGACCCAGTACTTC | CASSQGPGGGETQYF
. | TRBJ2-2 | . | TRBV2 | TGTGCCAGCGGGGCGGCAGTTGGCGGGGAGCTGTTTTTT | CASGAAVGGELFF
TRBD2 | TRBJ2-5 | . | TRBV4-2 | TGTGCCAGCAGCCAAATAGTCGGACTAGCGGAGGAGACCCAGTACTTC | CASSQIVGLAEETQYF